The sequence of this T cell receptor (beta chain) was determined in a study of identical twins (dated by TCRdb to 2015 to 2016). Study-level background: The study deep-sequenced TCR alpha and beta repertoires from monozygotic twins, unrelated adults of various ages and cord blood to test whether fetal clonotypes persist. To rule out contamination, replicate twin experiments were performed at different times with different library preparation protocols.

All donors were healthy Caucasians. The twin cohort comprised three pairs of female monozygotic twins, all aged roughly 18 to 30 years. The RNA used for TCR libraries was isolated from peripheral blood mononuclear cells. This clonotype was observed a handful of times. It lacks a known antigen. Per-base qualities were not stored, and no clone one base away is much larger. Libraries were built with 5' RACE. The reads were generated on an Illumina HiSeq 2000. A universal primer binding site was added through template switching, and the final cDNA carried a unique molecular identifier so that TCR cDNA molecules could be counted accurately. Specific primers in the conserved constant-segment region were used to synthesize first-strand cDNA for TCR alpha and beta chains. To control for contamination, each cDNA library was double barcoded with a SMART-Mk sample barcode plus Illumina barcodes. TruSeq adapter sequences, together with Illumina sample barcodes, were added in two successive PCR steps. The TCR alpha and beta cDNA libraries were sequenced on the Illumina HiSeq platform using custom primers. Concerning the study's data processing: Raw reads were processed with MiGEC to extract unique molecular identifiers, and MiXCR was used to determine CDR3 positions. Recombination models were inferred per individual with the repgenHMM and IGoR tools using an EM algorithm. The tcR package in R was used for shared clonotype analysis, with sharing normalized by the product of cloneset sizes. Out-of-frame nonproductive sequences were analyzed to study raw recombination free of thymic and clonal selection effects. TCRdb trimmed public reads at Q25 via fastp, called clones via MiXCR and kept in-frame beta chains. Every distinct CDR3 protein forms one entry, paired with its most common genes and DNA. It is TCRdb's table, rather than the study itself, that gives the V and J calls and clone size. Present in this sample are around 650,000 distinct CDR3 sequences, about 7% of which were seen just once. The ten largest clones take up approximately 1.5% of the sample.

The paper as a whole reports these results and caveats: Compared with coincidental sharing between unrelated individuals, an excess of low generation-probability sequences was observed among out-of-frame TCR alpha sequences shared between twins. Because the same donors could not be followed over many years, the conclusions depended on cross-sectional statistical analysis. In monozygotic twins, out-of-frame TCR alpha sharing was systematically underestimated by recombination models, although the models agreed with sharing between unrelated individuals. In beta out-of-frame sequences, excess twin sharing was weaker, because having fewer shared sequences lowered the signal-to-noise ratio. Zero-insertion analyses could be partly confounded by invariant T cells such as MAIT and iNKT, though diverse VJ usage argued against such confounding for most clonotypes. Fewer insertions were carried by abundant cord blood beta clonotypes; a weaker similar trend was observed in young adult naive repertoires, while no such trend was observed in memory repertoires.

The CDR3 has 13 amino acids, counting the end cysteine and phenylalanine. The only DNA kept is the CDR3, 39 bases in frame from the first base. V drops 1 base and J drops 8 bases, leaving 9 bases in between. The germline V gene (reference sequence) specifies SSHAT as CDR1 and FNYEAQ as CDR2. These data also featured in a second study, about yellow fever vaccine responses in identical twins. Looking at the second paper: The T cell response to vaccination in identical twins was reported by the authors to appear partly convergent and partly personalized. In identical twins, the study followed T cell clones that responded to the vaccine with precision.

The chain is assembled from TRBV7-7 and TRBJ2-4; the D gene remains uncertain. The material sequenced was PBMCs. The sequence was collected from a woman aged 18-30 years in good health. DNA sequence: TGTGCCAGCAGCTTAGGGGAAACCGACATTCAGTACTTC. This yields the protein CASSLGETDIQYF.